The rows below give T cell receptor beta chains drawn from one sample of a study of regulatory T cells in long-lasting Graves disease. MiXCR, applied by TCRdb to the multiplex PCR reads, yields one record per CDR3 protein. The data contain under 400,000 distinct CDR3 sequences, 16% of them seen just once; the ten biggest clones take up roughly 29%. The same specimen was also included in a second study, on T cells in Graves' hyperthyroidism and ophthalmopathy.

The sample in question was peripheral blood mononuclear cells (PBMCs), obtained at new diagnosis, from a patient treated with antithyroid drugs. Source of these receptors: a man aged 40-49 years with Graves disease. Each CDR3 is given with its conserved first and last residue. A D gene is named only where the DNA matches it firmly. Expanded clones get a size class; other rows say once, few or many, or leave the size out.

TRBV27	many	TRBD2	TRBJ2-1	CASSPLAGVGGNEQFF	TGTGCCAGCAGTCCTTTAGCGGGGGTGGGTGGCAATGAGCAGTTCTTC
TRBV20-1	many	-	TRBJ2-3	CSARTEHVTQYF	TGCAGTGCGAGGACCGAGCACGTCACGCAGTATTTT
TRBV11-2	-	-	TRBJ2-7	CASSLDRGEEQYF	TGTGCCAGCAGCTTAGACAGGGGTGAAGAGCAGTACTTC
TRBV6-1	few	TRBD1	TRBJ2-7	CASRRDSGSSYEQYF	TGTGCCAGCAGGAGGGACAGCGGAAGCTCCTACGAGCAGTACTTC
TRBV20-1	many	TRBD2	TRBJ2-3	CSARLAGADTQYF	TGCAGTGCTAGACTAGCGGGGGCAGATACGCAGTATTTT
TRBV5-4	many	-	TRBJ1-2	CASSFSGFYGYTF	TGTGCCAGCAGCTTTTCAGGGTTCTATGGCTACACCTTC
TRBV29-1	-	TRBD2	TRBJ2-3	CSVDQRGLTDTQYF	TGCAGCGTTGACCAGCGGGGGCTTACAGATACGCAGTATTTT
TRBV10-3	-	-	TRBJ1-2	CAISEGSVDWYGYTF	TGTGCCATCAGTGAAGGGTCAGTAGACTGGTATGGCTACACCTTC
TRBV12-3/TRBV12-4	many	TRBD1	TRBJ2-4	CASSRQGGENIQYF	TGTGCCAGCAGTCGACAGGGTGGTGAAAACATTCAGTACTTC
TRBV7-8	-	TRBD2	TRBJ2-3	CASSLWNDGGGAWDTQYF	TGTGCCAGCAGCTTATGGAACGATGGCGGGGGGGCGTGGGATACGCAGTATTTT
TRBV5-1	few	TRBD2	TRBJ2-5	CASSMGLAGAETQYF	TGCGCCAGCAGCATGGGACTAGCGGGGGCCGAGACCCAGTACTTC
TRBV4-1	few	-	TRBJ2-7	CVSSQDLPAASSYEQYF	TGCGTCAGCAGCCAAGACTTGCCAGCAGCTAGCTCCTACGAGCAGTACTTC
TRBV2	-	-	TRBJ2-3	CASSPRRTGFTDTQYF	TGTGCCAGCTCACCACGCAGGACCGGTTTTACAGATACGCAGTATTTT
TRBV11-1	many	-	TRBJ2-4	CASSTRPVAKNIQYF	TGTGCCAGCAGCACCCGACCAGTAGCCAAAAACATTCAGTACTTC
TRBV14	once	TRBD2	TRBJ2-2	CASSQRIAGATGELFF	TGTGCCAGCAGCCAAAGGATAGCGGGGGCGACCGGGGAGCTGTTTTTT
TRBV20-1	-	-	TRBJ2-3	CSAIKTDTDTQYF	TGCAGTGCTATAAAGACAGACACAGATACGCAGTATTTT
TRBV27	many	-	TRBJ2-7	CASSLRAGTAYEQYF	TGTGCCAGCAGTTTACGGGCGGGGACCGCCTACGAGCAGTACTTC
TRBV7-6	few	TRBD1	TRBJ2-5	CAVRQGAQETQYF	TGTGCCGTCCGACAGGGTGCCCAAGAGACCCAGTACTTC
TRBV19	-	-	TRBJ1-3	CASSSQPAGENTIYF	TGTGCCAGTAGTAGTCAACCGGCTGGCGAAAACACCATATATTTT
TRBV28	many	-	TRBJ1-1	CASTRRRENTEAFF	TGTGCCAGCACGCGGCGCAGGGAGAACACTGAAGCTTTCTTT
TRBV5-5	many	-	TRBJ1-5	CASSLDPRGSNQPQHF	TGTGCCAGCAGCTTGGATCCCAGGGGCAGCAATCAGCCCCAGCATTTT
TRBV28	many	-	TRBJ1-6	CASSPPGSTSSYNSPLHF	TGTGCCAGCAGCCCCCCGGGGTCAACTAGCTCCTATAATTCACCCCTCCACTTT
TRBV12-3/TRBV12-4	many	-	TRBJ2-5	CASLVGETQYF	TGTGCCAGCCTAGTAGGGGAGACCCAGTACTTC
TRBV4-2	-	TRBD1	TRBJ1-1	CASRDLDRPFF	TGTGCCAGCAGGGACTTGGACAGGCCTTTCTTT
TRBV2	many	-	TRBJ2-3	CASSDRGTSTDTQYF	TGTGCCAGCAGTGATAGGGGGACTAGCACAGATACGCAGTATTTT
TRBV5-1	many	-	TRBJ2-7	CATGEGAGYEQYF	TGCGCCACAGGGGAGGGAGCAGGATACGAGCAGTACTTC
TRBV7-2	many	TRBD2	TRBJ2-2	CASSLAGGYLNTGELFF	TGTGCCAGCAGCTTGGCGGGGGGCTACCTAAACACCGGGGAGCTGTTTTTT
TRBV7-2	many	-	TRBJ2-7	CASSLAGGANEQYF	TGTGCCAGCAGCTTGGCTGGGGGGGCGAACGAGCAGTACTTC
TRBV30	many	TRBD1	TRBJ2-3	CAWRDRGRVYDTQYF	TGTGCCTGGCGGGACAGGGGGCGGGTATATGATACGCAGTATTTT
TRBV6-1	-	TRBD1	TRBJ1-3	CASSHRGRSSGNTIYF	TGTGCCAGCAGCCACAGGGGGCGAAGCTCTGGAAACACCATATATTTT
TRBV4-1	many	-	TRBJ2-5	CASSQEVRLQETQYF	TGCGCCAGCAGCCAAGAGGTTAGACTCCAAGAGACCCAGTACTTC
TRBV9	many	-	TRBJ1-4	CASSGVSDEKLFF	TGTGCCTCAAGCGGGGTCTCTGATGAAAAACTGTTTTTT
TRBV7-3	many	-	TRBJ2-1	CASSLGASSEQFF	TGTGCCAGCAGCTTAGGGGCGTCATCTGAGCAGTTCTTC
TRBV6-2/TRBV6-3	many	-	TRBJ1-1	CASSRFGGVNTEAFF	TGTGCCAGCAGTCGCTTTGGGGGAGTGAACACTGAAGCTTTCTTT
TRBV7-8	once	-	TRBJ1-1	CASSLGEGSTEAFF	TGTGCCAGCAGCTTGGGAGAGGGTAGCACTGAAGCTTTCTTT
TRBV18	many	TRBD1	TRBJ2-6	CASSQFGTAGANVLTF	TGTGCCAGCTCCCAATTTGGGACAGCTGGGGCCAACGTCCTGACTTTC
TRBV3-1	many	-	TRBJ2-7	CASGRRGGYEQYF	TGTGCCAGCGGCCGGAGGGGGGGATACGAGCAGTACTTC
TRBV24-1	-	-	TRBJ1-2	CATSDLDEPHGYTF	TGTGCCACCAGTGACCTGGACGAGCCGCACGGCTACACCTTC
TRBV20-1	many	-	TRBJ2-7	CSASRDGYEQYF	TGCAGTGCTAGCCGCGACGGCTACGAGCAGTACTTC
TRBV28	many	TRBD1	TRBJ2-2	CASTPDREITGELFF	TGTGCCAGCACCCCGGACAGGGAGATCACCGGGGAGCTGTTTTTT
TRBV6-2/TRBV6-3	many	-	TRBJ2-1	CASSEDGSSYNEQFF	TGTGCCAGCAGTGAAGATGGGAGCTCCTACAATGAGCAGTTCTTC